This T cell receptor beta chain came from a study of T cells after yellow fever vaccination. Overall study results and limits: Few clonotypes appeared in both CD4 and CD8 compartments. It was a weaker secondary response, yet one that peaked faster, at day 5 versus 15. Subsequent booster samples again held most clones from primary vaccination (96% CD4, about 90% CD8).

Concerning this clonotype: No antigen is known for it.

V was shortened by 4 bases and J by 5 bases, with 8 bases between the two germline ends. The CDR3 loop spans 12 amino acids. Germline V gene lookup returns CDR1 SGHDN and CDR2 FVKESK. TCRdb re-analysed the 5' RACE reads in MiXCR, keeping a single row per CDR3 protein. The table shows 500,000 to 650,000 distinct CDR3 sequences, with around 17% occurring only once. The chain joins TRBV14 to TRBJ2-5; D not certain. The specimen comprised PBMCs, sampled 5 days after the first yellow fever vaccination. This clonotype was obtained from a man between 18 and 35 years old who received the YFV17D yellow fever vaccine. The CDR3 nucleotides are TGTGCCAGCAGCCTGGTACCTGAGACCCAGTACTTC. Protein sequence: CASSLVPETQYF.